Within the sample, the clone carrying this T cell receptor (beta chain) is medium-sized. V lost 3 bases and J 9 bases, leaving 16 bases between the germline ends. This CDR3 is built from 13 residues. Germline assignment: CDR1 SGHRS and CDR2 YFSETQ. This sample stems from a study of type 1 regulatory T cells. Background on the study: T-allo10 is an in vitro-generated, Tr1-enriched CD4 T cell product specific for alloantigen.

In TCRdb, the reads were re-called with MiXCR into one record per CDR3 protein. The sample has about 18,000 distinct CDR3 sequences; 9.5% to 13% are singletons. Material: CD4+ T cells, either the whole sample or a sorted fraction (not recorded which). The chain links TRBV5-1 to TRBJ2-7; D remains ambiguous. This sequence was found in a human donor in good health. The CDR3 nucleotides are TGCGCCAGCAGCTCCGGGCCTCATGACGGGCAGTACTTC. Translating gives CASSSGPHDGQYF.